What follows describes a single T cell receptor beta chain. From germline, CDR1 is GTSNPN and CDR2 SVGIG (reference sequence). V lost 2 bases to trimming and J lost 8 bases, with 15 bases between them. This CDR3 spans 14 amino acids. The data were produced by immunoSEQ multiplex PCR, yet TCRdb's version contains in-frame clones alone and is incomplete. The table includes a few hundred thousand clones, around 83% detected once. This sample was taken from a study of blood T cell repertoires in COVID-19. This receptor was obtained from a woman aged 45 to 65 with acute or convalescent COVID-19. The sequencing sample was made of peripheral blood. The V call is TRBV30, the J call TRBJ1-4; no firm D call. CDR3 sequence (DNA): TGTGCCTGGAGTAGATGGGGAGGTGGGGAAAAACTGTTTTTT. Translating gives CAWSRWGGGEKLFF.